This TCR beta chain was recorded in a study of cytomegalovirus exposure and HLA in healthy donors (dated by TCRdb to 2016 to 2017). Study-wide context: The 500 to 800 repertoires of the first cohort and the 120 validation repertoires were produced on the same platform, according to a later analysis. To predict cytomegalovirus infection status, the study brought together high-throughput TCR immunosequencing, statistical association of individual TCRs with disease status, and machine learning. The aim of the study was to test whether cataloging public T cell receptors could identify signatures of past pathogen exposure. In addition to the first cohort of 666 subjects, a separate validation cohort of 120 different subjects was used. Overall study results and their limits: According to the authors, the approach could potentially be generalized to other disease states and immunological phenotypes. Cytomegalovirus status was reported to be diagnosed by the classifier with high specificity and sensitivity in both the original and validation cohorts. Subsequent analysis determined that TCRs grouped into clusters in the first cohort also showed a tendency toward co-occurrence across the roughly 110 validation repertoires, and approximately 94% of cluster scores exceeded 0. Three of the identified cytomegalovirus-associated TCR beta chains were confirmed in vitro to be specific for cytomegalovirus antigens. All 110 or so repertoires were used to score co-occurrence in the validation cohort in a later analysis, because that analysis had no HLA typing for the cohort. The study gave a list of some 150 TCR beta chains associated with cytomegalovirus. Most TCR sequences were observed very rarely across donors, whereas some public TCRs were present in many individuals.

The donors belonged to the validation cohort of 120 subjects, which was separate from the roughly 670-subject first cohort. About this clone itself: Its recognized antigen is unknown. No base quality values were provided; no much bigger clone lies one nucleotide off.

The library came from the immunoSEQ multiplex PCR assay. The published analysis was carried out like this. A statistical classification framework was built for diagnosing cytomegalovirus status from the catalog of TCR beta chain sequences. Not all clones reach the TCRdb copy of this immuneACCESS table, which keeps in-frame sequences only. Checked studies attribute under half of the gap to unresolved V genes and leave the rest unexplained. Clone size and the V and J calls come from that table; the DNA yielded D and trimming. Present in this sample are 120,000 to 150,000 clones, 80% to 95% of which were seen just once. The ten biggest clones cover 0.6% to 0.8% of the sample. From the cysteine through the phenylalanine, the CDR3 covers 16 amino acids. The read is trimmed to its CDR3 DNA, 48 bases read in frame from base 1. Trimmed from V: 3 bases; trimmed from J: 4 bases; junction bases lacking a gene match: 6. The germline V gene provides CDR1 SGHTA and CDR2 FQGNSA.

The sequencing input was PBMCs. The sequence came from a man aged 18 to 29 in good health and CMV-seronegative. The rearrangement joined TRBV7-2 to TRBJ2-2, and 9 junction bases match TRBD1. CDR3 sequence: CASSFSGTGPTGELFF. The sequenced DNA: TGTGCCAGCAGCTTTTCCGGGACAGGGCCCACCGGGGAGCTGTTTTTT.